This TCR beta chain was obtained from a study of T cell responses to AZD1222 COVID-19 vaccine. Broader study findings: Regions 160-218 and 743-854 held dominance among vaccine-associated CD4 TCRs, which spanned spike.

TCRdb's copy holds only in-frame clones and misses some; the assay was immunoSEQ multiplex PCR. Here the sample spans roughly 67,000 clones, 88% being singletons. This CDR3 has 15 amino acids. V was clipped by 2 bases and J by 3 bases; unmatched bases: 4. Per germline, CDR1 MNHEY and CDR2 SVGEGT. As regards this clone: Its specificity is unknown.

The receptor was isolated from an adult in good health. The source was peripheral blood, collected on day 0 of AZD1222 vaccination. This rearrangement joins TRBV6-2 or TRBV6-3 to TRBJ2-7, with 10 bases fitting TRBD2. The CDR3 reads CASSYTGLADYEQYF. The CDR3 coding sequence is TGTGCCAGCAGTTACACAGGACTAGCGGACTACGAGCAGTACTTC.